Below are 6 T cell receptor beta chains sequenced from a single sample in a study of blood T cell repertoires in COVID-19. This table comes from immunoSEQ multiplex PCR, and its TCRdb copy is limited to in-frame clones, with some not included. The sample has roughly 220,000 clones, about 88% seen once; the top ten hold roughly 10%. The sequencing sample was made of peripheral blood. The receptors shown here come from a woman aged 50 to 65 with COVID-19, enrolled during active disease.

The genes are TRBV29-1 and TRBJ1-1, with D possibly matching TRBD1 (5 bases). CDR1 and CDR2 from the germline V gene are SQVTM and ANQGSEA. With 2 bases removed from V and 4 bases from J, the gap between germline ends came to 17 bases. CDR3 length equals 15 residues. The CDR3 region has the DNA TGCAGCGTTGAAAGCAGGGCCAAAAGGGGCACTGAAGCTTTCTTT. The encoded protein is CSVESRAKRGTEAFF.

The CDR3 nucleotides read TGCGCCAGCAGCTTGATACGAGGGGGCGCTGAAGCTTTCTTT. Translating it yields CASSLIRGGAEAFF. V is TRBV5-1 and J is TRBJ1-1, with TRBD1 matching 7 bases. The CDR3 loop spans 14 amino acids. V shed 1 base, J shed 6 bases, and the junction held 6 bases outside the gene matches. CDR1 and CDR2 from the germline V gene are SGHRS and YFSETQ.

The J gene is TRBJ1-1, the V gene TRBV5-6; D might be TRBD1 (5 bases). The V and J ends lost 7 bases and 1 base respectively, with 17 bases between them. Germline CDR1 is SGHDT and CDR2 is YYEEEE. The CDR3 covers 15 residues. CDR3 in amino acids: CASHPPRGRNTEAFF. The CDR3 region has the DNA TGTGCCAGCCATCCCCCGCGGGGCAGGAACACTGAAGCTTTCTTT.

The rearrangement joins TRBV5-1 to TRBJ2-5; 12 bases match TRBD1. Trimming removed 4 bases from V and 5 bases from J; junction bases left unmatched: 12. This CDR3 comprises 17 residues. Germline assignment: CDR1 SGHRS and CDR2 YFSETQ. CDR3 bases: TGCGCCAGCAGCCTTGCTGGGACAGGGGGCGCTCGGGAGACCCAGTACTTC. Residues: CASSLAGTGGARETQYF. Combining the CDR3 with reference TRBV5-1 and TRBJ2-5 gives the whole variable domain KAGVTQTPRYLIKTRGQQVTLSCSPISGHRSVSWYQQTPGQGLQFLFEYFSETQRNKGNFPGRFSGRQFSNSRSEMNVSTLELGDSALYLCASSLAGTGGARETQYFGPGTRLLVL.

The CDR3 DNA follows: TGCGCCAGCAGCTTGGGAGGGAACACCGGGGAGCTGTTTTTT. Its translation: CASSLGGNTGELFF. The V call is TRBV5-1, the J call TRBJ2-2; D unclear. The CDR3 has 14 residues. Germline CDR1 SGHRS, CDR2 YFSETQ. Trimming took off 0 bases at V and 1 base at J, with 4 bases between the two ends.

The CDR3 DNA follows: TGTGCCAGCAGTTACGGGGGATTAGCGGGGGGACTTTACAATGAGCAGTTCTTC. It encodes CASSYGGLAGGLYNEQFF. The rearrangement joins TRBV6-7 to TRBJ2-1; 10 bases agree with TRBD2. TRBV6-7 is annotated as an ORF whose role is uncertain. The trim removed 2 bases at V and 4 bases at J, leaving 11 bases unmatched. The CDR3 runs to 18 residues.